A single sample gave rise to the 18 T cell receptor beta chains below, sequenced in a study of identical twins (dated by TCRdb to 2016 to 2018). The library was prepared using 5' RACE. Sequencing was carried out with an Illumina HiSeq 2000. TCRdb reran the public reads through fastp at Q25 and MiXCR, keeping productive beta chains. Rows are combined by CDR3 protein, so each entry shows the most common genes and DNA. Present in this sample are around 1.7 million distinct CDR3 sequences, about 30% of which were seen just once. The top ten constitute over 0.25% of the sample. Sequencing was carried out using cord blood. These receptors came from a newborn girl in good health.

This clonotype was observed many times. V is TRBV25-1 and J is TRBJ1-5, with no clear D. Trimming took off 3 bases at V and 2 bases at J, with 2 bases between the two ends. The germline CDR1 and CDR2 sequences are MGHDK and SYGVNS. This CDR3 is 12 amino acids long. CDR3 loop: CASSEGNQPQHF. The CDR3 bases are TGTGCCAGCAGTGAGGGCAATCAGCCCCAGCATTTT.

This clonotype has only a few counts. An end of the junction does not agree with germline; a read error may underlie this. The V call is TRBV12-3 or TRBV12-4, the J call TRBJ2-7; D gene uncertain. The DNA end is a closer match to TRBJ2-4, so the J assignment may be wrong. The CDR3 length is 14 residues. For the CDR3, the DNA is TGTGCCAGCAGTTTGGGTTCGGCCACAAACATTCAGTACTTC. Residues: CASSLGSATNIQYF.

Details on this clonotype: One end of the junction varies from germline; a read error may be responsible. The chain employs TRBV5-4 and TRBJ2-1, with D possibly matching TRBD2 (7 bases). Germline values: CDR1 SGHNT, CDR2 YYREEE (reference sequence). The CDR3 totals 12 residues. Here the CDR3 DNA reads TGTGCCAACAGCTTAGGGGGGGATGAGCAGTTCTTC. Its translation is CANSLGGDEQFF. Variable domain in full (rest from reference TRBV5-4 and TRBJ2-1): ETGVTQSPTHLIKTRGQQVTLRCSSQSGHNTVSWYQQALGQGPQFIFQYYREEENGRGNFPPRFSGLQFPNYSSELNVNALELDDSALYLCANSLGGDEQFFGPGTRLTVL.

A few counts support this clonotype. The rearrangement uses TRBV25-1 and TRBJ1-4; unclear D gene. CDR1 MGHDK and CDR2 SYGVNS come from the germline V gene. The CDR3 runs 12 residues. Trimming removed 2 bases from V and 8 bases from J, with 6 bases in between. The CDR3 spells CASSERREKLFF. For the CDR3, the DNA is TGTGCCAGCAGTGAACGCAGGGAAAAACTGTTTTTT.

There are a few counts of this clonotype. The chain is built from TRBV10-3 and TRBJ1-4; TRBD1 matches 7 bases. CDR1 and CDR2 (germline): ENHRY, SYGVKD. The CDR3 covers 15 residues. V lost 2 bases, J lost 5 bases, and 5 bases stayed unmatched. The CDR3 sequence: CAISEGQVLNEKLFF. In nucleotides, the CDR3 is TGTGCCATCAGTGAGGGACAGGTACTGAATGAAAAACTGTTTTTT.

The chain joins TRBV10-3 to TRBJ1-6, with D possibly being TRBD1 (6 bases). CDR3 length: 14 amino acids. V lost 9 bases and J lost 10, with 19 bases in between. Germline V gene lookup returns CDR1 ENHRY and CDR2 SYGVKD. CDR3 in DNA: TGTGCCATGTCCCCAGAGGGGGGTTTATCACCCCTCCACTTT. Translation gives CAMSPEGGLSPLHF.

This chain joins TRBV5-8 and TRBJ2-5, with D uncertain. This CDR3 region has 12 residues. The ends were cut back, 9 bases at V and 2 bases at J, with 11 bases in the middle. In germline, CDR1 is SGHTS, CDR2 YDEGEE. CDR3 amino acids: CANHGLQETQYF. In DNA, the CDR3 is TGTGCCAACCACGGGCTACAAGAGACCCAGTACTTC.

The table lists this clonotype with a few counts. The chain recombines TRBV12-3 or TRBV12-4 with TRBJ1-6; weak D call: TRBD1 (5 bases). The germline V and J ends were trimmed by 6 bases and 4 bases, with 19 bases remaining between them. This CDR3 has 17 amino acids. The CDR3 region has the DNA TGTGCCAGCAGACCATCGAACCGGGACGGGTATAATTCACCCCTCCACTTT. Its protein product is CASRPSNRDGYNSPLHF.

The V gene is TRBV6-5, the J gene TRBJ2-1, with TRBD1 matching 7 bases. CDR1 and CDR2 (germline): MNHEY, SVGAGI. V lost 0 bases and J lost 5; bases outside the gene matches: 4. This CDR3 has 15 residues. CDR3 amino acids: CASSYSPGTDNEQFF. CDR3 coding DNA: TGTGCCAGCAGTTACTCGCCGGGGACAGACAATGAGCAGTTCTTC.

This chain connects TRBV5-1 to TRBJ1-6; TRBD1 matches at 8 bases. Germline CDR1 and CDR2: SGHRS and YFSETQ. J gave up 10 bases and V 2 bases, and 5 bases lay outside the gene matches. The CDR3 covers 14 residues. CDR3 protein: CASSFGQGPSPLHF. The CDR3 DNA follows: TGCGCCAGCAGCTTCGGACAGGGCCCCTCACCCCTCCACTTT.

V usage is TRBV7-9 and J usage is TRBJ2-3; 7 nucleotides align to TRBD2. Trimming took 8 bases from V and 6 from J; bases not matched to a gene: 2. CDR1 is SEHNR and CDR2 is FQNEAQ in the germline V gene (reference sequence). This CDR3 region has 11 residues. CDR3 DNA: TGTGCCAGCGGCGGGAGTGATACGCAGTATTTT. It yields the protein CASGGSDTQYF.

J is TRBJ2-7 and V is TRBV2, with D unresolved. This CDR3 contains 16 residues. Germline V gene sequence: CDR1 SNHLY, CDR2 FYNNEI. V was pared by 2 bases and J by 0 bases, with 14 bases between. CDR3 sequence: CASSETFGRNSYEQYF. The CDR3 DNA is TGTGCCAGCAGTGAAACTTTCGGGCGGAACTCCTACGAGCAGTACTTC. Based on the CDR3 plus reference TRBV2 and TRBJ2-7, the full variable domain is EPEVTQTPSHQVTQMGQEVILRCVPISNHLYFYWYRQILGQKVEFLVSFYNNEISEKSEIFDDQFSVERPDGSNFTLKIRSTKLEDSAMYFCASSETFGRNSYEQYFGPGTRLTVT.

The chain has TRBV5-5 and TRBJ1-5; maybe TRBD1 (6 bases). Looked up from germline, CDR1 is SGHKS and CDR2 is YYEKEE (reference sequence). The length of the CDR3 is 15 residues. Deletions cut 6 bases from V and 4 bases from J, with 17 bases between. The CDR3 DNA reads TGTGCCAGCACCCAATGGGACACCATTAATCAGCCCCAGCATTTT. It translates to CASTQWDTINQPQHF.

Worth noting for this clonotype: The germline gene is not matched at one end of the junction; a read error may be the cause. The V call is TRBV3-1, the J call TRBJ2-1; 7 bases line up with TRBD2. The CDR3 has 13 amino acids. Germline assignment: CDR1 LGHDT and CDR2 YNNKEL (reference sequence). DNA of the CDR3: TGTGCCAGCAGCCGACGGGACTACAGTGAGCAGTTCTTC. This translates into CASSRRDYSEQFF.

This chain joins TRBV12-3 or TRBV12-4 and TRBJ2-2; TRBD2 agrees at 11 bases. This CDR3 contains 17 residues. The trim removed 5 bases at V and 5 bases at J, leaving 10 bases unmatched. The CDR3 here is CASSPPTSGKGTGELFF. The CDR3 DNA sequence: TGTGCCAGCAGTCCCCCGACTAGCGGGAAGGGGACCGGGGAGCTGTTTTTT.

The chain couples TRBV28 to TRBJ2-7; 12 nucleotides match TRBD1. CDR1 is MDHEN and CDR2 is SYDVKM in the germline V gene. The length of the CDR3 is 15 residues. Trimming cost V 8 bases and J 2 bases; bases outside gene matches: 7. CDR3 nucleotide sequence: TGTGCCAGCTGCTCCGGGACAGGGGGCCCCTACGAGCAGTACTTC. Translation: CASCSGTGGPYEQYF.

This chain uses TRBV20-1 with TRBJ2-1; D possibly matches TRBD1 or TRBD2 (5 bases each). Germline CDR1 reads DFQATT; CDR2 reads SNEGSKA (reference sequence). The CDR3 spans 13 residues. With 0 bases removed from V and 8 bases from J, the gap between germline ends came to 11 bases. CDR3 DNA sequence: TGCAGTGCTAGAGATTTGAGGGGCCATGAGCAGTTCTTC. It yields the protein CSARDLRGHEQFF.

This sequence joins TRBV6-1 and TRBJ1-1, with TRBD1 as a possible D gene (6 bases). Trimming stripped 5 bases from V and 4 bases from J, with 17 bases between. The CDR3 length is 15 residues. Germline lookup yields CDR1 MNHNS and CDR2 SASEGT. CDR3 bases: TGTGCCAGCAGTCGGGACACGTACCCGACCACTGAAGCTTTCTTT. It is translated as CASSRDTYPTTEAFF.